This T cell receptor beta chain was documented in a study of blood T cell repertoires in COVID-19. For the study at large: COVID-19 samples, acute and convalescent, were from the United States, Italy and Spain.

Authors' analysis steps: It was from reference gene primer amplification that nucleated cell counts were estimated. The table came from immunoSEQ multiplex PCR; TCRdb's copy has only in-frame clones and leaves some out. The V and J calls and clone size were taken over from that table, and D and trimming were inferred from the DNA. The table includes 170,000 or so clones, 85% to 90% detected once. Germline CDR1 is SGHDN and CDR2 is FVKESK. Trimming cost V 2 bases and J 5 bases, with 10 bases left between them. The length of the CDR3 is 14 residues. Source material: peripheral blood. The chain couples TRBV14 to TRBJ2-1, with D possibly matching TRBD1 (6 bases). The receptor comes from a woman between 18 and 29 years old who had recovered from COVID-19. CDR3 amino acids: CASSQITGNNEQFF. The CDR3 bases are TGTGCCAGCAGCCAAATCACAGGGAACAATGAGCAGTTCTTC. The complete variable domain, with remaining parts taken from reference TRBV14 and TRBJ2-1, reads EAGVTQFPSHSVIEKGQTVTLRCDPISGHDNLYWYRRVMGKEIKFLLHFVKESKQDESGMPNNRFLAERTGGTYSTLKVQPAELEDSGVYFCASSQITGNNEQFFGPGTRLTVL.